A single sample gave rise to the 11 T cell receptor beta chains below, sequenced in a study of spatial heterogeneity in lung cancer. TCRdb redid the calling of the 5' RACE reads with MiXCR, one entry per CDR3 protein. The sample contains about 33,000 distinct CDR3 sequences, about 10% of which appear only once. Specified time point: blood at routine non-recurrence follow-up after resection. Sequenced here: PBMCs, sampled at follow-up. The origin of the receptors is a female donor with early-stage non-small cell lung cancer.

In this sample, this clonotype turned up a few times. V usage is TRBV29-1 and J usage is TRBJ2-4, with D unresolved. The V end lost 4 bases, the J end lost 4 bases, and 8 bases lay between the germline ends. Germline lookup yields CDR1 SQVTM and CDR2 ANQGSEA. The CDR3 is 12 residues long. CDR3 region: CSVVFGKNIQYF. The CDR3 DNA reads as TGCAGCGTTGTGTTTGGTAAAAACATTCAGTACTTC. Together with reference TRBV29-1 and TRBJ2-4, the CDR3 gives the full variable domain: SAVISQKPSRDICQRGTSLTIQCQVDSQVTMMFWYRQQPGQSLTLIATANQGSEATYESGFVIDKFPISRPNLTFSTLTVSNMSPEDSSIYLCSVVFGKNIQYFGAGTRLSVL.

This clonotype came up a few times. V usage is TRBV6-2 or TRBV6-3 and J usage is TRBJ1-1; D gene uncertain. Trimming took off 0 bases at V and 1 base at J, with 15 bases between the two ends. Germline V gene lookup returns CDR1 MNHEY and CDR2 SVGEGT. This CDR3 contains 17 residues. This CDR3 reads CASSYSSYPVWNTEAFF. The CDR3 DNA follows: TGTGCCAGCAGTTACTCGAGTTACCCTGTCTGGAACACTGAAGCTTTCTTT.

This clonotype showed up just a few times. The CDR3 protein is CASSSSGGSYEQYF. As DNA, the CDR3 is TGTGCCAGCAGCTCCTCCGGGGGATCCTACGAGCAGTACTTC. The V call is TRBV7-2, the J call TRBJ2-7; TRBD2 is a possible D gene (6 bases). The CDR3 totals 14 residues. Deletions cut 4 bases from V and 1 base from J, with 11 bases between. Per germline, CDR1 SGHTA and CDR2 FQGNSA.

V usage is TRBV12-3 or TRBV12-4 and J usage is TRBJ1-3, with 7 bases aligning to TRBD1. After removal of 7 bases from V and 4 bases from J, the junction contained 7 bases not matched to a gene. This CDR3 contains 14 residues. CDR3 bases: TGTGCCAGCAACCCGGGGACAGCGGGAAACACCATATATTTT. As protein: CASNPGTAGNTIYF.

This CDR3 reads CASSQGPRTGGYNEQFF. CDR3 bases: TGCGCCAGCAGCCAAGGGCCGCGGACAGGGGGCTACAATGAGCAGTTCTTC. The chain combines TRBV4-3 with TRBJ2-1; 10 nucleotides match TRBD1. Germline V gene data show CDR1 as LGHNA and CDR2 as YSLEER. The trim removed 1 base at V and 3 bases at J, leaving 6 bases unmatched. This CDR3 is built from 17 residues.

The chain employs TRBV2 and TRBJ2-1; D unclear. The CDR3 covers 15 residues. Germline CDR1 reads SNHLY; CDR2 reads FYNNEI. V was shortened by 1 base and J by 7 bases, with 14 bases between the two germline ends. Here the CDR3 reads CASSEGSLPRNEQFF. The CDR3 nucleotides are TGTGCCAGCAGTGAAGGTAGCCTACCCCGGAATGAGCAGTTCTTC. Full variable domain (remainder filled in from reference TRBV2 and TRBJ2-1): EPEVTQTPSHQVTQMGQEVILRCVPISNHLYFYWYRQILGQKVEFLVSFYNNEISEKSEIFDDQFSVERPDGSNFTLKIRSTKLEDSAMYFCASSEGSLPRNEQFFGPGTRLTVL.

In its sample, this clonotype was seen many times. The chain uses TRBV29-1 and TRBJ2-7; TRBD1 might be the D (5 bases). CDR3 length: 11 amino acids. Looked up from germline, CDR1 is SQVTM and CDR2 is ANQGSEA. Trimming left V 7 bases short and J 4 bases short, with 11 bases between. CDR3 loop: CSAADMYEQYF. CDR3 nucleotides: TGCAGCGCTGCGGACATGTACGAGCAGTACTTC.

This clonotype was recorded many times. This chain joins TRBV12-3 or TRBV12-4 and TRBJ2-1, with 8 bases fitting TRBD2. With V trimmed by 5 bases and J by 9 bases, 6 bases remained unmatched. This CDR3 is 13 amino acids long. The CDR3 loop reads CASSLTGGFEQFF. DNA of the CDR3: TGTGCCAGCAGTCTAACGGGGGGGTTTGAGCAGTTCTTC.

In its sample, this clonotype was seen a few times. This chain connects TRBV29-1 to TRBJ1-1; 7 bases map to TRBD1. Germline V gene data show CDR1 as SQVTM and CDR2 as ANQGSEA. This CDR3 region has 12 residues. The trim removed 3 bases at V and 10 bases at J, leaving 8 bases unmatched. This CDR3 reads CSVEGQRPGAFF. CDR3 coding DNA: TGCAGCGTTGAGGGACAGAGGCCTGGAGCTTTCTTT.

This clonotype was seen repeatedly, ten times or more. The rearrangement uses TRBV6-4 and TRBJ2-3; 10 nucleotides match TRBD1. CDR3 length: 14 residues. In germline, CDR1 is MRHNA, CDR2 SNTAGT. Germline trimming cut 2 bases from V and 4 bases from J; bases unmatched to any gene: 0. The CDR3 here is CASSDGTGADTQYF. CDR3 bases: TGTGCCAGCAGTGACGGGACAGGGGCAGATACGCAGTATTTT.

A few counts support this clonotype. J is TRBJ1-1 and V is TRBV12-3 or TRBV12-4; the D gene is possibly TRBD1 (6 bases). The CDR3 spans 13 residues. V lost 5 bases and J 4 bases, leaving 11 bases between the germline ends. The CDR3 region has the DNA TGTGCCAGCAGTCCGGTGGGGGCCACTGAAGCTTTCTTT. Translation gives CASSPVGATEAFF.